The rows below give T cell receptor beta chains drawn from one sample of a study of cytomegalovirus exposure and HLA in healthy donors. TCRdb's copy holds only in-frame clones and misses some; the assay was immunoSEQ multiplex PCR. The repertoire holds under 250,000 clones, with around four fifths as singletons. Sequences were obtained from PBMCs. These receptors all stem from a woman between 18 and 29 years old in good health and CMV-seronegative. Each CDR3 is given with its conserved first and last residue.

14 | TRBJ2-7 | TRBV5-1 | CASSLATGVREQYF
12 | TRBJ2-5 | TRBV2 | CASSVSWETQYF
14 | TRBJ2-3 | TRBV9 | CASSPTRSTDTQYF
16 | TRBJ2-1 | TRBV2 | CASTREGLSSYNEQFF
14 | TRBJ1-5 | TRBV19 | CASSIREGNQPQHF
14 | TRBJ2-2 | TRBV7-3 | CASSPDRGGGELFF
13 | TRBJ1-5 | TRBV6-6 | CASRRGEDQPQHF
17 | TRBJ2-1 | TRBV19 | CASSIAGGRGVADEQFF
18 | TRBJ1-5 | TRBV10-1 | CASSERSLQGGGNQPQHF
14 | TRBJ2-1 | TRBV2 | CASSERGLANEQFF
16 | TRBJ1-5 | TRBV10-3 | CAISPRDRDPNQPQHF
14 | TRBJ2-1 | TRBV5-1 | CASSFQSSYNEQFF
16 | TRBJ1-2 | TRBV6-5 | CASSYLTGGNQHGYTF
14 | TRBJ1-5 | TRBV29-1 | CSVSQDTPNQPQHF
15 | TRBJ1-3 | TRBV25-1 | CASSVQEGGGNTIYF
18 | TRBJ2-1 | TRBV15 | CATSRDGLAGGLVDEQFF
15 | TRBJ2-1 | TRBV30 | CAWSEDSSSYNEQFF
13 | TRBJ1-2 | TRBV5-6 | CASSPRTGGGYTF
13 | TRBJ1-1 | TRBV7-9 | CASSPTENTEAFF
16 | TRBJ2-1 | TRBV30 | CAWSSPAGGPGNEQFF
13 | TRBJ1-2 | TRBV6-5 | CASRGVGGRGYTF
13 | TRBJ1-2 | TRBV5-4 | CASSLKGGHGYTF
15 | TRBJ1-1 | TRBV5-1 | CASSPKQGAFTEAFF